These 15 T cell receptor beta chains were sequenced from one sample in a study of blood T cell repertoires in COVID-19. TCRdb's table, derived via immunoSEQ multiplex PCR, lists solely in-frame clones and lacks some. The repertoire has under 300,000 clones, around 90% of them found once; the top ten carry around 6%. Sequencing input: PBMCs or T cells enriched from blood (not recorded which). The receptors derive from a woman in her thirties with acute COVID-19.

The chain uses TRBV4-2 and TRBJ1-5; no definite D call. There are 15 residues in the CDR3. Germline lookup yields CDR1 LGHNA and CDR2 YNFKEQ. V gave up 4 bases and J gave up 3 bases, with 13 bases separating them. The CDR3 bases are TGTGCCAGCAGCCCCTTACGAGGGATCAATCAGCCCCAGCATTTT. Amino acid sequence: CASSPLRGINQPQHF.

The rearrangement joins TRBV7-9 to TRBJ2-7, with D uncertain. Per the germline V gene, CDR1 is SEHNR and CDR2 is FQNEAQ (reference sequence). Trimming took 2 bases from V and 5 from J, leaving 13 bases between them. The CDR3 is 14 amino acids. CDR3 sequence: CASSLSVGLDEQYF. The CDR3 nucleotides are TGTGCCAGCAGCTTATCTGTGGGCCTCGACGAGCAGTACTTC. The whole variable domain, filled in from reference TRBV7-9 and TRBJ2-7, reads DTGVSQNPRHKITKRGQNVTFRCDPISEHNRLYWYRQTLGQGPEFLTYFQNEAQLEKSRLLSDRFSAERPKGSFSTLEIQRTEQGDSAMYLCASSLSVGLDEQYFGPGTRLTVT.

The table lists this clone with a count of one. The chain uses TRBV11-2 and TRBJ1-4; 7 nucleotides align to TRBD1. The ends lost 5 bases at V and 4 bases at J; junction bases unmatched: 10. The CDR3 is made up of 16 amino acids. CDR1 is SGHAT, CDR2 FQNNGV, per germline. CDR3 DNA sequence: TGTGCCAGCAGCCCCAGACAGGGATTGGGTAATGAAAAACTGTTTTTT. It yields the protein CASSPRQGLGNEKLFF. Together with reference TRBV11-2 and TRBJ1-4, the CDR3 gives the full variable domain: EAGVAQSPRYKIIEKRQSVAFWCNPISGHATLYWYQQILGQGPKLLIQFQNNGVVDDSQLPKDRFSAERLKGVDSTLKIQPAKLEDSAVYLCASSPRQGLGNEKLFFGSGTQLSVL.

The CDR3 DNA follows: TGTGCCAGCAGCCATTTGTCTGGGACTACTAACACCGGGGAGCTGTTTTTT. The encoded protein is CASSHLSGTTNTGELFF. V is TRBV14 and J is TRBJ2-2; 7 positions agree with TRBD2. Germline CDR1 reads SGHDN; CDR2 reads FVKESK. Trimming at V came to 3 bases and at J to 2 bases, leaving 9 bases not matched to a gene. CDR3 size: 17 residues.

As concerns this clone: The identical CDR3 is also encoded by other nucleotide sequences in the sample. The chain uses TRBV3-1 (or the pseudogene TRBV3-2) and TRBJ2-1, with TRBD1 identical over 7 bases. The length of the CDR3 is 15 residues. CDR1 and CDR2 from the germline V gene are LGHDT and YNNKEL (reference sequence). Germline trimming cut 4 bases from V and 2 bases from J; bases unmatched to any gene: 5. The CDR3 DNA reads TGTGCCAGCAGCCGACGGGACAGTACCTACAATGAGCAGTTCTTC. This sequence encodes CASSRRDSTYNEQFF.

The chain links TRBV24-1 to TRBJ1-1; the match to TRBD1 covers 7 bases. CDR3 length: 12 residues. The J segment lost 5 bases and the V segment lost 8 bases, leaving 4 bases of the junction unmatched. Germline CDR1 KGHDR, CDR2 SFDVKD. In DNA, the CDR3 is TGTGCCACCAAGGGGGCGAAAACTGAAGCTTTCTTT. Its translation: CATKGAKTEAFF.

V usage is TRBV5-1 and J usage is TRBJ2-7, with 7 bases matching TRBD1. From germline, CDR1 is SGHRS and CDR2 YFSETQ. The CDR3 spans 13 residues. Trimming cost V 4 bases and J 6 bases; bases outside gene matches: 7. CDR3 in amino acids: CASSDMTGSEQYF. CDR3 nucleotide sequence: TGCGCCAGCAGCGACATGACAGGGAGCGAGCAGTACTTC.

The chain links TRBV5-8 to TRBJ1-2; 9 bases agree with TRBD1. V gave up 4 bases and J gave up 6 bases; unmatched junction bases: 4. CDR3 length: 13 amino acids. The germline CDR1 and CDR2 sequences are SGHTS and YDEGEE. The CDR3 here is CASSRTGVHGYTF. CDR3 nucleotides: TGTGCCAGCAGCCGGACAGGGGTTCATGGCTACACCTTC. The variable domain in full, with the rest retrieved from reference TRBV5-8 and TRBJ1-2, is EAGVTQSPTHLIKTRGQQATLRCSPISGHTSVYWYQQALGLGLQFLLWYDEGEERNRGNFPPRFSGRQFPNYSSELNVNALELEDSALYLCASSRTGVHGYTFGSGTRLTVV.

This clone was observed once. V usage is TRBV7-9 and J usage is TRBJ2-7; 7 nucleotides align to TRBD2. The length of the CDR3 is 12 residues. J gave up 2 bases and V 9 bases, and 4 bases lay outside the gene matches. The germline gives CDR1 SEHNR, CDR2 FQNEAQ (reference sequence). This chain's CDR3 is CASMGGTYEQYF. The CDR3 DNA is TGTGCCAGTATGGGGGGGACCTACGAGCAGTACTTC.

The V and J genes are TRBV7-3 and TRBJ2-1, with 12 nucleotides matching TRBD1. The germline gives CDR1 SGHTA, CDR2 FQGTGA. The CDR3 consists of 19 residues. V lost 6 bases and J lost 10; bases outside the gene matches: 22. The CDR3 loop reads CASRLSGTGGRTRQSEQFF. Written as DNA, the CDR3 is TGTGCCAGCAGATTATCCGGGACAGGGGGCCGAACTCGTCAATCCGAGCAGTTCTTC.

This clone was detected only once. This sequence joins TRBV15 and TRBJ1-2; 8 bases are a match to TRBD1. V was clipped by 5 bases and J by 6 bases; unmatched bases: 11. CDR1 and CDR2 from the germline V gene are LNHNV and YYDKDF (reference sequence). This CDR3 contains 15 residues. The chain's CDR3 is CATSGLDRGANGYTF. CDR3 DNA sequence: TGTGCCACCAGCGGATTAGACAGGGGAGCTAATGGCTACACCTTC.

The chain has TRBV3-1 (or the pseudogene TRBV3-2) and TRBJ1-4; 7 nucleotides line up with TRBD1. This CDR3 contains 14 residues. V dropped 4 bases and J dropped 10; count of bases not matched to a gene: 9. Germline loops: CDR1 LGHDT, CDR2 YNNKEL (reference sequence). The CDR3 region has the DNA TGTGCCAGCAGCCCATCGGACAGGCCAGGAAAACTGTTTTTT. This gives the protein CASSPSDRPGKLFF.

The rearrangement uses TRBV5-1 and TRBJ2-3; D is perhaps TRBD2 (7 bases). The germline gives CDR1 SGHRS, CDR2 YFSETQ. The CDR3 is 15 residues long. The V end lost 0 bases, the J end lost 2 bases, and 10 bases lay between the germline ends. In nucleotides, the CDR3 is TGCGCCAGCAGCTTGGACGGGGGGCCCACAGATACGCAGTATTTT. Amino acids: CASSLDGGPTDTQYF.

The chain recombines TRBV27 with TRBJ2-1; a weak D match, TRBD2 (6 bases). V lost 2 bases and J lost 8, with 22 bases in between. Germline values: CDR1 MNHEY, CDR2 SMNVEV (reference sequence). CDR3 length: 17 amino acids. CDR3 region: CASSLRGWGTGDDEQFF. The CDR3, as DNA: TGTGCCAGCAGTTTACGAGGATGGGGGACGGGGGACGATGAGCAGTTCTTC.

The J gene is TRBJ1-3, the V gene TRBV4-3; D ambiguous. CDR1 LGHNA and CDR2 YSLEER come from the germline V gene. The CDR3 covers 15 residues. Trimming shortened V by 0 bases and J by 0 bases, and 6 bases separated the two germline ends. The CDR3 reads CASSQDFISGNTIYF. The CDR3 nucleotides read TGCGCCAGCAGCCAAGATTTCATCTCTGGAAACACCATATATTTT.